This entry lists 30 T cell receptor beta chains sequenced from one sample in a study of cytomegalovirus exposure and HLA in healthy donors. 13 Jbeta primers and 60 Vbeta primers were used for the PCR. Clones were sequenced by immunoSEQ multiplex PCR, and TCRdb holds only the in-frame ones, with some missing. The table lists some 120,000 clones, 75% to 85% of them singletons. The sequencing sample was made of PBMCs. These receptors all come from a man younger than 40 in good health and CMV-seropositive.

This clone has just one count. V gene TRBV19 combines with J gene TRBJ1-1; D possibly corresponds to TRBD1 (5 bases). V was pared by 5 bases and J by 2 bases, with 12 bases between. Germline lookup yields CDR1 LNHDA and CDR2 SQIVND (reference sequence). This CDR3 region has 14 residues. The DNA for the CDR3 is TGTGCCAGTAGTGTGCCAGGGTCAAACACTGAAGCTTTCTTT. This encodes CASSVPGSNTEAFF. Filled out from reference TRBV19 and TRBJ1-1, the complete variable domain reads DGGITQSPKYLFRKEGQNVTLSCEQNLNHDAMYWYRQDPGQGLRLIYYSQIVNDFQKGDIAEGYSVSREKKESFPLTVTSAQKNPTAFYLCASSVPGSNTEAFFGQGTRLTVV.

The rearrangement uses TRBV30 and TRBJ1-2; D might be TRBD1 (6 bases). Germline CDR1 is GTSNPN and CDR2 is SVGIG (reference sequence). There are 13 residues in the CDR3. V lost 3 bases to trimming and J lost 8 bases, with 16 bases between them. The CDR3: CAWRRGGARGYTF. The CDR3 DNA is TGTGCCTGGAGGAGGGGGGGGGCGAGGGGCTACACCTTC.

CDR3 in amino acids: CASSPGLAVQETQYF. CDR3 bases: TGTGCCAGCAGTCCGGGACTAGCGGTACAAGAGACCCAGTACTTC. V is TRBV27 and J is TRBJ2-5; TRBD2 aligns across 11 bases. V trimming: 5 bases; J trimming: 2 bases; junction bases outside the gene matches: 4. Per germline, CDR1 MNHEY and CDR2 SMNVEV (reference sequence). The CDR3 length is 15 residues.

Regarding this clone: Other DNA sequences in this sample translate to the same CDR3. The chain is built from TRBV9 and TRBJ2-7; 10 positions match TRBD1. J was trimmed by 3 bases and V by 0 bases; bases with no gene match: 0. This CDR3 has 14 residues. Per germline, CDR1 SGDLS and CDR2 YYNGEE. This CDR3 reads CASSVGDRGYEQYF. CDR3 in DNA: TGTGCCAGCAGCGTAGGGGACAGGGGCTACGAGCAGTACTTC. Full variable domain (missing parts from reference TRBV9 and TRBJ2-7): DSGVTQTPKHLITATGQRVTLRCSPRSGDLSVYWYQQSLDQGLQFLIQYYNGEERAKGNILERFSAQQFPDLHSELNLSSLELGDSALYFCASSVGDRGYEQYFGPGTRLTVT.

The chain recombines TRBV28 with TRBJ2-5; TRBD1 is a possible D gene (5 bases). CDR3 length: 16 amino acids. From germline, CDR1 is MDHEN and CDR2 SYDVKM. V gave up 3 bases and J gave up 2 bases, with 16 bases separating them. The CDR3 spells CASSFFIVGVQETQYF. CDR3 nucleotides: TGTGCCAGCAGTTTTTTTATCGTAGGGGTACAAGAGACCCAGTACTTC.

The rearrangement uses TRBV30 and TRBJ1-1; 10 nucleotides line up with TRBD1. V gave up 2 bases and J gave up 1 base; unmatched junction bases: 22. Germline CDR1 reads GTSNPN; CDR2 reads SVGIG (reference sequence). The CDR3 has 21 amino acids. The CDR3 coding sequence is TGTGCCTGGAGTATCGGCCAGCGATCGGACAGGGGGGATTGGGGGAACACTGAAGCTTTCTTT. It is translated as CAWSIGQRSDRGDWGNTEAFF.

The rearrangement links TRBV21-1 to TRBJ1-1; the table's D gene call, TRBD1, was not cross checked with the DNA. TRBV21-1 is a documented pseudogene. The CDR3 extends over 18 amino acids. CDR3 sequence reads: CASSKSGQGKVRNTEAFF. The CDR3 region has the DNA TGTGCCAGCAGCAAATCTGGGCAGGGGAAGGTACGGAACACTGAAGCTTTCTTT.

As to this clone: Additional DNA sequences in this sample encode the identical CDR3. The chain employs TRBV6-5 and TRBJ1-4, with 7 bases aligning to TRBD1. Germline assignment: CDR1 MNHEY and CDR2 SVGAGI. The CDR3 totals 16 residues. J lost 2 bases, V lost 0 bases, and 3 bases had no gene match. DNA for the CDR3: TGTGCCAGCAGTTACTCCACAGGGGCGACTAATGAAAAACTGTTTTTT. Protein: CASSYSTGATNEKLFF.

This clone was picked up a small number of times. The chain recombines TRBV4-1 with TRBJ1-2; D unclear. The CDR3 loop spans 15 amino acids. The V end lost 0 bases, the J end lost 4 bases, and 12 bases lay between the germline ends. The germline V gene encodes CDR1 MGHRA and CDR2 YSYEKL. The chain's CDR3 is CASSQETSPFYGYTF. CDR3 bases: TGCGCCAGCAGCCAAGAGACAAGCCCCTTCTATGGCTACACCTTC.

V gene TRBV6-1 combines with J gene TRBJ2-5; no firm D call. CDR1 MNHNS and CDR2 SASEGT come from the germline V gene. CDR3 length equals 13 residues. Trimming removed 2 bases from V and 1 base from J, with 5 bases in between. The CDR3 nucleotides are TGTGCCAGCAGTGAATGGAGCCAAGAGACCCAGTACTTC. It is translated as CASSEWSQETQYF.

V gene TRBV4-1 combines with J gene TRBJ2-7, with D maybe TRBD1 (5 bases). Germline-derived CDR1 and CDR2 are MGHRA and YSYEKL. This CDR3 comprises 16 residues. Between the trimmed V and J ends, which lost 3 bases and 1 base, there was a span of 16 bases. The CDR3 coding sequence is TGCGCCAGCAGCCAGGAGATACAGGTGGGGTCCTACGAGCAGTACTTC. It is translated as CASSQEIQVGSYEQYF.

The chain has TRBV6-5 and TRBJ2-2, with unresolved D. This CDR3 is built from 14 residues. With 9 bases removed from V and 0 bases from J, the gap between germline ends came to 11 bases. CDR1 and CDR2 from the germline V gene are MNHEY and SVGAGI. The CDR3 reads CASRVVSNTGELFF. CDR3 bases: TGTGCCAGTCGAGTTGTCTCGAACACCGGGGAGCTGTTTTTT.

The genes are TRBV2 and TRBJ1-6; tentative D call: TRBD1 (6 bases). V was trimmed by 5 bases and J by 5 bases, leaving 10 bases between them. This CDR3 has 14 residues. Germline V gene data show CDR1 as SNHLY and CDR2 as FYNNEI. The CDR3 spells CASSTQGDNSPLHF. CDR3 nucleotide sequence: TGTGCCAGCAGTACACAGGGAGATAATTCACCCCTCCACTTT.

The chain couples TRBV5-1 to TRBJ1-6, with 7 bases aligning to TRBD1. The CDR3 sequence is 14 residues long. Germline V gene sequence: CDR1 SGHRS, CDR2 YFSETQ. The junction had 5 bases not matched to a gene; V was cut back by 0 bases and J by 11 bases. The CDR3 nucleotides are TGCGCCAGCAGCTTGGGACAGGGTGTGGCACCCCTCCACTTT. Translated: CASSLGQGVAPLHF.

This clone has just one count. This sequence joins TRBV28 and TRBJ1-5; possibly TRBD1 for D (6 bases). Trimming removed 3 bases from V and 0 bases from J, with 9 bases in between. CDR1 MDHEN and CDR2 SYDVKM come from the germline V gene. This CDR3 has 15 amino acids. CDR3 amino acids: CASSLGAVSNQPQHF. The CDR3 bases are TGTGCCAGCAGTTTGGGGGCGGTTAGCAATCAGCCCCAGCATTTT.

This clone appeared a single time. This chain links TRBV5-1 with TRBJ1-5, with unresolved D. V was cut by 0 bases and J by 0 bases, with 7 bases left in between. The CDR3 has 15 residues. CDR1 and CDR2 (germline): SGHRS, YFSETQ. The DNA of the CDR3 is TGCGCCAGCAGCTTGGACGCCTATAGCAATCAGCCCCAGCATTTT. It codes for CASSLDAYSNQPQHF.

The chain joins TRBV5-6 to TRBJ2-3, with a possible D match to TRBD1 (7 bases). Trimming stripped 6 bases from V and 5 bases from J, with 13 bases between. The CDR3 sequence is 13 residues long. Germline V gene data show CDR1 as SGHDT and CDR2 as YYEEEE. CDR3 DNA: TGTGCCAGCACCCAGGGGGGAGAAGATACGCAGTATTTT. It specifies CASTQGGEDTQYF.

This clone was counted only a few times. This rearrangement joins TRBV4-1 to TRBJ1-4; no firm D call. CDR3 length equals 13 residues. Germline lookup yields CDR1 MGHRA and CDR2 YSYEKL. V lost 1 base to trimming and J lost 7 bases, with 7 bases between them. The CDR3 reads CASSQASVEKLFF. The CDR3 DNA sequence: TGCGCCAGCAGCCAAGCCAGTGTTGAAAAACTGTTTTTT.

The chain combines TRBV19 with TRBJ1-1; D is perhaps TRBD1 (6 bases). The germline V gene encodes CDR1 LNHDA and CDR2 SQIVND (reference sequence). The CDR3 covers 11 residues. V lost 2 bases to trimming and J lost 11 bases, with 9 bases between them. CDR3 sequence (DNA): TGTGCCAGTAGTATATACAGGGAGGCTTTCTTT. Translating gives CASSIYREAFF.

The chain is built from TRBV6-5 and TRBJ1-1, with D hard to call. V lost 2 bases and J 4 bases, leaving 17 bases between the germline ends. This CDR3 spans 16 amino acids. CDR1 is MNHEY and CDR2 is SVGAGI in the germline V gene. The CDR3 coding sequence is TGTGCCAGCAGTTACGGCAGGCCGAAAGCGGGCACTGAAGCTTTCTTT. Translation: CASSYGRPKAGTEAFF.

The genes are TRBV18 and TRBJ1-2, with 8 bases lining up with TRBD1. This CDR3 has 16 residues. With V trimmed by 4 bases and J by 4 bases, 11 bases remained unmatched. Germline CDR1 KGHSH, CDR2 LQKENI. The CDR3 is CASSLLKQGGIYGYTF. For the CDR3, the DNA is TGTGCCAGCTCACTCCTGAAACAGGGGGGGATCTATGGCTACACCTTC.

This sequence joins TRBV5-1 and TRBJ1-6, with D perhaps TRBD1 (5 bases). V was clipped by 1 base and J by 10 bases, with 24 bases between them. This CDR3 has 18 amino acids. Germline lookup yields CDR1 SGHRS and CDR2 YFSETQ. DNA of the CDR3: TGCGCCAGCAGCTTGAACAATCTAGGAGACAGTGGCCCCTCACCCCTCCACTTT. It encodes CASSLNNLGDSGPSPLHF.

The CDR3 protein is CASSQEYTGLRYTEAFF. The CDR3 DNA follows: TGCGCCAGCAGCCAAGAGTACACAGGGTTGAGGTACACTGAAGCTTTCTTT. The J gene is TRBJ1-1, the V gene TRBV4-1; the D gene is possibly TRBD1 (6 bases). The germline V gene has CDR1 MGHRA and CDR2 YSYEKL. Trimming pared 0 bases from V and 3 bases from J, leaving 17 bases between. The CDR3 sequence is 17 residues long.

This sequence joins TRBV5-1 and TRBJ1-2; TRBD1 matches 7 bases. Germline-derived CDR1 and CDR2 are SGHRS and YFSETQ. The V and J ends lost 6 bases and 3 bases, in that order; junction bases with no gene match: 11. The CDR3 is 15 residues long. The chain's CDR3 is CASTPAGGQHYGYTF. For the CDR3, the DNA is TGCGCCAGCACCCCCGCCGGGGGACAGCACTATGGCTACACCTTC.

This clone has just one count. The chain combines TRBV29-1 with TRBJ2-3; 12 bases fit TRBD2. Germline CDR1 SQVTM, CDR2 ANQGSEA. The trim removed 6 bases at V and 4 bases at J, leaving 20 bases unmatched. This CDR3 is built from 19 residues. For the CDR3, the DNA is TGCAGCGTCCCTCTGACTAGCGGGGGCGTTCTAGTTCGGGCAGATACGCAGTATTTT. Its translation is CSVPLTSGGVLVRADTQYF.

With respect to this clone: Other DNA variants within this sample encode the same CDR3. The rearrangement joins TRBV7-3 to TRBJ2-5; 16 positions agree with TRBD2. This CDR3 has 17 amino acids. Germline V gene sequence: CDR1 SGHTA, CDR2 FQGTGA. Trimming took 3 bases from V and 5 from J; bases not matched to a gene: 6. The CDR3, as DNA: TGTGCCAGCAGCTTGGGGACTAGCGGGGGGGCGGGGGAGACCCAGTACTTC. Its protein is CASSLGTSGGAGETQYF.

The J gene is TRBJ1-3, the V gene TRBV5-1; D is perhaps TRBD1 (5 bases). V was trimmed by 4 bases and J by 4 bases, leaving 15 bases between them. The CDR3 covers 15 residues. In germline, CDR1 is SGHRS, CDR2 YFSETQ. As DNA, the CDR3 is TGCGCCAGCAGCCCAGACAGTTACTCCGGAAACACCATATATTTT. Translation: CASSPDSYSGNTIYF.

This clone was observed once. The chain uses TRBV14 and TRBJ2-1; TRBD2 matches 11 bases. This CDR3 region has 14 residues. Losses at the gene ends were 3 bases for V and 9 bases for J; bases not matched to a gene: 4. Germline V gives CDR1 SGHDN, CDR2 FVKESK. The CDR3 region has the DNA TGTGCCAGCAGCCAGGGACTAGCGGCCTCTGAGCAGTTCTTC. Translating it yields CASSQGLAASEQFF.

The V and J genes are TRBV10-3 and TRBJ1-6, with D perhaps matching TRBD1 (5 bases). The germline V gene has CDR1 ENHRY and CDR2 SYGVKD. The CDR3 spans 16 residues. Deletions cut 4 bases from V and 9 bases from J, with 19 bases between. CDR3 sequence reads: CAISAGMAHILSPLHF. The CDR3 DNA reads TGTGCCATCAGTGCAGGGATGGCACATATCCTTTCACCCCTCCACTTT.

The rearrangement links TRBV27 to TRBJ1-1, with 9 bases fitting TRBD1. V shed 5 bases and J 7 bases; nucleotides not matched to a gene: 14. CDR1 and CDR2 from the germline V gene are MNHEY and SMNVEV (reference sequence). CDR3 length: 16 residues. DNA of the CDR3: TGTGCCAGCAGTGTTCAGTTAGTCTCGGGACAGGGTGAAGCTTTCTTT. Translation: CASSVQLVSGQGEAFF.